These T cell receptor beta chains were read from a single sample in a study of shared clonotypes between healthy human individuals. The data were produced by immunoSEQ multiplex PCR, yet TCRdb's version contains in-frame clones alone and is incomplete. In the table there are approximately 2,200,000 clones, approximately 94% of which are singletons. Specimen: naive CD8+ T cells from PBMCs. These receptors all come from a young man in good health. Some clones in this sample may be carry-over from other donors' samples. Both conserved end residues are part of each CDR3. The order of the fields is J gene, V gene, clone size, D gene, CDR3 DNA, CDR3 protein. D genes are given only for firm matches. Clone size is shown for a subset of rows, as once, few, many or a class of expanded clone.

>TRBJ2-7|TRBV7-9|.|.
TGTGCCAGCAGCGTCGACAGTCCGAGCTCCTACGAGCAGTACTTC
CASSVDSPSSYEQYF
>TRBJ2-7|TRBV28|.|TRBD2
TGTGCCAGCAGCAAACTAGCGGAGGACTACGAGCAGTACTTC
CASSKLAEDYEQYF
>TRBJ2-6|TRBV9|.|.
TGTGCCAGCAGCGTCGGGGCTGGGGCCAACGTCCTGACTTTC
CASSVGAGANVLTF
>TRBJ2-3|TRBV28|.|.
TGTGCCAGCAGTTTAGTGACATCCCCAGATACGCAGTATTTT
CASSLVTSPDTQYF
>TRBJ2-1|TRBV5-1|.|.
TGCGCCAGCAGCTTGATTCAGGGGGGTCTCGATGAGCAGTTCTTC
CASSLIQGGLDEQFF
>TRBJ1-1|TRBV10-1|.|.
TGCGCCAACCAAAGCCCAGGGAAGATGAACACTGAAGCTTTCTTT
CANQSPGKMNTEAFF
>TRBJ2-1|TRBV5-6|.|.
TGTGCCAGCAGCTTCCTGGGAGTCAACAATGAGCAGTTCTTC
CASSFLGVNNEQFF
>TRBJ1-3|TRBV5-5|.|.
TGTGCCAGCAGCTTGGCATCGAGAATCACAGCCCTCTCTGGAAACACCATATATTTT
CASSLASRITALSGNTIYF
>TRBJ2-7|TRBV19|.|TRBD2
TGTGCCAGTAGATTTAGCGGGAGCTCCTACGAGCAGTACTTC
CASRFSGSSYEQYF
>TRBJ1-1|TRBV7-8|.|TRBD1
TGTGCCAGCAGCTTCTTGAGGGGGCCCAACACTGAAGCTTTCTTT
CASSFLRGPNTEAFF
>TRBJ1-1|TRBV7-3|.|.
TGTGCCAGCAGCTTAGCCGGGCGGGGAACTGAAGCTTTCTTT
CASSLAGRGTEAFF
>TRBJ1-2|TRBV5-1|.|.
TGCGCCAGCAGCTCGTTCGACAGGACTAACTATGGCTACACCTTC
CASSSFDRTNYGYTF
>TRBJ2-3|TRBV27|.|.
TGTGCCAGCAGTTCTGGACAGTATAACACAGATACGCAGTATTTT
CASSSGQYNTDTQYF
>TRBJ2-7|TRBV29-1|.|.
TGCAGCGTTGTGCCCCAAGGCGACCCGGAGGGATACGAGCAGTACTTC
CSVVPQGDPEGYEQYF
>TRBJ2-5|TRBV19|.|.
TGTGCCAGTAGTATAGATAACAACCAAGAGACCCAGTACTTC
CASSIDNNQETQYF
>TRBJ1-3|TRBV19|.|.
TGTGCCAGTAGTGACAGATCCTACTCTGGAAACACCATATATTTT
CASSDRSYSGNTIYF
>TRBJ1-5|TRBV7-8|.|.
TGTGCCAGCAGCTTAAGGGGGTCTCGGCAGCCCCAGCATTTT
CASSLRGSRQPQHF
>TRBJ1-2|TRBV19|.|.
TGTGCCAGTAGTATAGTAGGGCCAGCTAACTATGGCTACACCTTC
CASSIVGPANYGYTF
>TRBJ2-7|TRBV29-1|.|.
TGCAGCGTTGTATCGGAGCTCTACGAGCAGTACTTC
CSVVSELYEQYF
>TRBJ2-1|TRBV10-2|.|.
TGCGCCAGCAGTGGGGGTGTTGTAACGGACAATGAGCAGTTCTTC
CASSGGVVTDNEQFF
>TRBJ2-7|TRBV7-9|.|.
TGTGCCAGCCGACAGGACTTATCCTACGAGCAGTACTTC
CASRQDLSYEQYF
>TRBJ2-3|TRBV10-3|.|TRBD1
TGTGCCATCAGTGAGCCAGGGGGTAGCACAGATACGCAGTATTTT
CAISEPGGSTDTQYF
>TRBJ1-5|TRBV28|.|.
TGTGCCAGCAGTCCGAGCCCAGGGGTTTTCCGGCCCCAGCATTTT
CASSPSPGVFRPQHF
>TRBJ2-7|TRBV6-5|.|.
TGTGCCAGCACTCCCGCAGCAAGCGGATACTACGAGCAGTACTTC
CASTPAASGYYEQYF
>TRBJ2-1|TRBV9|.|.
TGTGCCAGCAGCGTATTTGGCGGGGTCAGCTCCTACAATGAGCAGTTCTTC
CASSVFGGVSSYNEQFF
>TRBJ2-5|TRBV19|.|.
TGTGCCAGTAGTTTTGGGCGACTAGTCGAAGAGACCCAGTACTTC
CASSFGRLVEETQYF
>TRBJ1-2|TRBV7-9|.|TRBD1
TGTGCCAGCAGCTTAGGGAGGATAACAGGGGGTTTCAACTATGGCTACACCTTC
CASSLGRITGGFNYGYTF
>TRBJ2-7|TRBV7-9|.|TRBD2
TGTGCCAGCAGCCGTCCGGGACTAGCGGGAGCACGATACGAGCAGTACTTC
CASSRPGLAGARYEQYF
>TRBJ2-7|TRBV5-6|.|.
TGTGCCAGCAGCTTGAGCGAGAGCTCCTACGAGCAGTACTTC
CASSLSESSYEQYF
>TRBJ2-7|TRBV28|.|TRBD2
TGTGCCAGCAGTCCGGAACTAGCGGGGGGCTACGAGCAGTACTTC
CASSPELAGGYEQYF
>TRBJ1-1|TRBV10-3|.|.
TGTGCCATCAGTGAGTCGGGGAACACTGAAGCTTTCTTT
CAISESGNTEAFF
>TRBJ1-1|TRBV27|.|.
TGTGCCAGCAGTTTCGTCCGGCTGGGAACTGAAGCTTTCTTT
CASSFVRLGTEAFF
>TRBJ2-2|TRBV5-6|.|.
TGTGCCAGCAGCTTAGTTGGGGGTTTCACCGGGGAGCTGTTTTTT
CASSLVGGFTGELFF
>TRBJ2-5|TRBV15|.|TRBD2
TGTGCCACCAGCAGAGTGGGGGGGAATCTTCGAGAGGAGACCCAGTACTTC
CATSRVGGNLREETQYF
>TRBJ2-1|TRBV4-3|.|.
TGCGCCAGCAGCCCGGATTTGTACAATGAGCAGTTCTTC
CASSPDLYNEQFF
>TRBJ1-5|TRBV5-4|.|.
TGTGCCAGCAGCCTCGCACCGGGAAGCAATCAGCCCCAGCATTTT
CASSLAPGSNQPQHF
>TRBJ2-3|TRBV5-1|once|.
TGCGCCAGCAGCTTGGATGGGGGGGCGACAGATACGCAGTATTTT
CASSLDGGATDTQYF
>TRBJ2-7|TRBV6-1|once|TRBD2
TGTGCCAGCAGTGAGCAGGGGACTAGCCCTCGCCACGAGCAGTACTTC
CASSEQGTSPRHEQYF
>TRBJ2-1|TRBV7-9|once|.
TGTGCCAGCACCCCTGGAGGCAGCTCCTACAATGAGCAGTTCTTC
CASTPGGSSYNEQFF
>TRBJ2-1|TRBV21-1|.|.
TGTGCCAGCAGCAGGACAGGGGGGGATTACAATGAGCAGTTCTTC
CASSRTGGDYNEQFF
>TRBJ2-2|TRBV28|.|TRBD2
TGTGCCAGCAGCATACTAGCGGGAGGTTCCACCGGGGAGCTGTTTTTT
CASSILAGGSTGELFF